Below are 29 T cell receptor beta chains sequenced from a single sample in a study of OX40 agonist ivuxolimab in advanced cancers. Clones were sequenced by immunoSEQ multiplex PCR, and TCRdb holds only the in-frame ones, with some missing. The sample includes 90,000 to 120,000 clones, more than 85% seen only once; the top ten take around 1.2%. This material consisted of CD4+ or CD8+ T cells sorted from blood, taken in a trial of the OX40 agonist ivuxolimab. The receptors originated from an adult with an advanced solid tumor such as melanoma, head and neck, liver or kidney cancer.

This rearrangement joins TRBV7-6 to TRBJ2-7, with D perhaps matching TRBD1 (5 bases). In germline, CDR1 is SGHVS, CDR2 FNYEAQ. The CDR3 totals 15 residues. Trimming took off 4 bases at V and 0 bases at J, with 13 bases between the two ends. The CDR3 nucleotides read TGTGCCAGCAGCTCGGACATGCCCGCCTCCTACGAGCAGTACTTC. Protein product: CASSSDMPASYEQYF.

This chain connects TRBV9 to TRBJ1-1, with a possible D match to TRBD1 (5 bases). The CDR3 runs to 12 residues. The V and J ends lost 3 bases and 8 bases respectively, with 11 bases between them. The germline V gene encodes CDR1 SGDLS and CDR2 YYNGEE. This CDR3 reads CASSGGRGEAFF. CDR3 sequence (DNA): TGTGCCAGCAGCGGGGGTAGGGGCGAAGCTTTCTTT. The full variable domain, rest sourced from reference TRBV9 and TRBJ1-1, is DSGVTQTPKHLITATGQRVTLRCSPRSGDLSVYWYQQSLDQGLQFLIQYYNGEERAKGNILERFSAQQFPDLHSELNLSSLELGDSALYFCASSGGRGEAFFGQGTRLTVV.

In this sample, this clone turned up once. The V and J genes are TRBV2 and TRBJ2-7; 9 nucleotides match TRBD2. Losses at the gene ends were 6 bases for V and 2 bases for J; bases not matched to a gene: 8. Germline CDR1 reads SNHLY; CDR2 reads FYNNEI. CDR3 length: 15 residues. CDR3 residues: CASSVAGVLAYEQYF. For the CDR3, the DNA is TGTGCCAGCAGCGTAGCGGGAGTTTTGGCCTACGAGCAGTACTTC. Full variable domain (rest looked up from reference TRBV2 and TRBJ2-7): EPEVTQTPSHQVTQMGQEVILRCVPISNHLYFYWYRQILGQKVEFLVSFYNNEISEKSEIFDDQFSVERPDGSNFTLKIRSTKLEDSAMYFCASSVAGVLAYEQYFGPGTRLTVT.

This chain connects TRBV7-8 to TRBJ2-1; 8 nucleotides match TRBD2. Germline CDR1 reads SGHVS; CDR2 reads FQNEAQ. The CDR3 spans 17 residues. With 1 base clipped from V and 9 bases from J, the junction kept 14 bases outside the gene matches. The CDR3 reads CASSLGSYGTSSAEQFF. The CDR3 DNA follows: TGTGCCAGCAGCTTAGGTTCTTATGGGACTAGTTCGGCTGAGCAGTTCTTC.

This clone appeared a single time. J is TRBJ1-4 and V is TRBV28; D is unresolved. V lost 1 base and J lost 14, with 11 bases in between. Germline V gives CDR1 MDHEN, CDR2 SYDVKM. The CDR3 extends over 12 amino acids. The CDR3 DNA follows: TGTGCCAGCAGTTTATTGACGAGAGTTCTGTTTTTT. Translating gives CASSLLTRVLFF.

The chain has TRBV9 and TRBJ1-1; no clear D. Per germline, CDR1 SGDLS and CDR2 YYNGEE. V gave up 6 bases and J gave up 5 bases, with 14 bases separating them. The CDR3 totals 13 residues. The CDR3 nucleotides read TGTGCCAGCACTCCCATCGGGCAAACTGAAGCTTTCTTT. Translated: CASTPIGQTEAFF.

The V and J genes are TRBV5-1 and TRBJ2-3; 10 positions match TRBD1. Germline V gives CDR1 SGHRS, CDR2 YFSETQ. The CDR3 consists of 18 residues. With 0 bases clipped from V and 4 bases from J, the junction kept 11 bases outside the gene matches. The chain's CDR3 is CASSLVPTTGGDSDTQYF. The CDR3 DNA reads TGCGCCAGCAGCTTGGTCCCCACGACAGGGGGCGACTCAGATACGCAGTATTTT. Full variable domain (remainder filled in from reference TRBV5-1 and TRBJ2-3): KAGVTQTPRYLIKTRGQQVTLSCSPISGHRSVSWYQQTPGQGLQFLFEYFSETQRNKGNFPGRFSGRQFSNSRSEMNVSTLELGDSALYLCASSLVPTTGGDSDTQYFGPGTRLTVL.

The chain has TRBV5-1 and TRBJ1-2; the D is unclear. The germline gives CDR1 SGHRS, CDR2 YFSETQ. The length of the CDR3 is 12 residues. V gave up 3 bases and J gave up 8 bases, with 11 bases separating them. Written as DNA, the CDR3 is TGCGCCAGCAGCTCGGACCATGGCGGCTACACCTTC. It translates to CASSSDHGGYTF.

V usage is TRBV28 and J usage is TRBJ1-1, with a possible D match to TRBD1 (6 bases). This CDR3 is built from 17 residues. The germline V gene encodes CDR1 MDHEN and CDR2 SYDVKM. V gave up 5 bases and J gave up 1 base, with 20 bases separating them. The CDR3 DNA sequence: TGTGCCAGCAGTATACCAGGGGACCGAAGGAAGAACACTGAAGCTTTCTTT. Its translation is CASSIPGDRRKNTEAFF.

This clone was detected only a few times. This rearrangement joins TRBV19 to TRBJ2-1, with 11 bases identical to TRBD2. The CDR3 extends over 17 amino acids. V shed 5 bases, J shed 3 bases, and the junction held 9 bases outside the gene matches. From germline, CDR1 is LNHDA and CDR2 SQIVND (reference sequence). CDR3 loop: CASSADSGRAFYNEQFF. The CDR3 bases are TGTGCCAGTAGTGCCGATAGCGGGAGGGCCTTCTACAATGAGCAGTTCTTC.

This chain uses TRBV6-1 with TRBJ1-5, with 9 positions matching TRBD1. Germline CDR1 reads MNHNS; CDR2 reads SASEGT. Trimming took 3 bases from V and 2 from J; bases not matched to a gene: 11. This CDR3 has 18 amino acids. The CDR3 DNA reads TGTGCCAGCAGTGACGCGGGACAGGGTATTCTCCGCAATCAGCCCCAGCATTTT. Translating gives CASSDAGQGILRNQPQHF.

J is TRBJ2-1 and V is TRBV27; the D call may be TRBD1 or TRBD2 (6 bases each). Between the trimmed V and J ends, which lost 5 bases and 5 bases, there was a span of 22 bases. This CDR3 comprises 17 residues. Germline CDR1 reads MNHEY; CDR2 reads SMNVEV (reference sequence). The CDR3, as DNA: TGTGCCAGCAGTCCTCCACCTTCGGGGGCAGTCCACAATGAGCAGTTCTTC. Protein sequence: CASSPPPSGAVHNEQFF.

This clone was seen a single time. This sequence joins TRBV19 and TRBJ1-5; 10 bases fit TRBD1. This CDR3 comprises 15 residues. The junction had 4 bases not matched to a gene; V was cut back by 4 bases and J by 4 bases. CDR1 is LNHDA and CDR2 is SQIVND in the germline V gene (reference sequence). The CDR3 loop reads CASSRGQGRNQPQHF. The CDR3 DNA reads TGTGCCAGTAGTAGGGGACAGGGGAGAAATCAGCCCCAGCATTTT.

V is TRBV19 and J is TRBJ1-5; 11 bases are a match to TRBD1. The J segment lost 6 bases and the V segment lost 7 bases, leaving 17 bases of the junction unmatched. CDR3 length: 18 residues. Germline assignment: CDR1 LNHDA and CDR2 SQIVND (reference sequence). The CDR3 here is CASMGQGDFSPLGQPQHF. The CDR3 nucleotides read TGTGCCAGTATGGGACAGGGGGACTTTTCACCATTAGGTCAGCCCCAGCATTTT.

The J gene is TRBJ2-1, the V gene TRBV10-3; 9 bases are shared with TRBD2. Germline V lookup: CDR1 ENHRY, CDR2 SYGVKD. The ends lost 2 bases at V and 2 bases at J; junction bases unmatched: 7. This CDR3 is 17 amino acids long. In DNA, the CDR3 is TGTGCCATCAGTGAGATCTCTAGCGGGAAACCCTACAATGAGCAGTTCTTC. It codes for CAISEISSGKPYNEQFF.

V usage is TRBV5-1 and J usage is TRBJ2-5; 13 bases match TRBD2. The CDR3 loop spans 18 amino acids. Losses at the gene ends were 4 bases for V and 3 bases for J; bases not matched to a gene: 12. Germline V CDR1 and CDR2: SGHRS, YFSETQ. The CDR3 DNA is TGCGCCAGCAGCCCAGGCGGGACTAGCGGGAAGAAGAAAGAGACCCAGTACTTC. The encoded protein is CASSPGGTSGKKKETQYF.

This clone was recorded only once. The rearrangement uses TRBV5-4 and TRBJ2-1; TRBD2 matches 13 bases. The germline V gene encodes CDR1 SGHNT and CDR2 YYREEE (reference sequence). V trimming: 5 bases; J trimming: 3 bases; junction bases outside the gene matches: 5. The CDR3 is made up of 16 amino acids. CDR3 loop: CASSRTSGSVYNEQFF. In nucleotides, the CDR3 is TGTGCCAGCAGTCGGACTAGCGGGAGCGTCTACAATGAGCAGTTCTTC.

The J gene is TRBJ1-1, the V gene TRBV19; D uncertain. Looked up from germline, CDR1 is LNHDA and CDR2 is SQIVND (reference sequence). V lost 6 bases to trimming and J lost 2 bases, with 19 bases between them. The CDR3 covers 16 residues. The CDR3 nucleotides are TGTGCCAGTAGATCAACACCACAGTCTCGAAACACTGAAGCTTTCTTT. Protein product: CASRSTPQSRNTEAFF.

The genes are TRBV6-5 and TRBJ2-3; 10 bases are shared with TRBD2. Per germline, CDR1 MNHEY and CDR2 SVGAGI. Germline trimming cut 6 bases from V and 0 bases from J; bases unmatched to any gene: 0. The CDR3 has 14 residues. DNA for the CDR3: TGTGCCAGCAGGACTAGCGGGAGCACAGATACGCAGTATTTT. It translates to CASRTSGSTDTQYF.

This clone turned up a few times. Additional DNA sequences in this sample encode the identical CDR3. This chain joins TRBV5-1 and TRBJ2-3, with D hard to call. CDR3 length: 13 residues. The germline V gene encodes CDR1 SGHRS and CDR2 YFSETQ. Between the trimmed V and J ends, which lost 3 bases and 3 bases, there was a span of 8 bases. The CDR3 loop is CASSSLDTDTQYF. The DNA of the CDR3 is TGCGCCAGCAGCTCCCTCGATACAGATACGCAGTATTTT.

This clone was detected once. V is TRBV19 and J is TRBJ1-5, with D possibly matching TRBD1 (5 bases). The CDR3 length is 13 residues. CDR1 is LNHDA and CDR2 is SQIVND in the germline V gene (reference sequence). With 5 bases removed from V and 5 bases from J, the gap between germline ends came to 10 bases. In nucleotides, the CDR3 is TGTGCCAGTAGTGACGGGGCTGATCAGCCCCAGCATTTT. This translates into CASSDGADQPQHF.

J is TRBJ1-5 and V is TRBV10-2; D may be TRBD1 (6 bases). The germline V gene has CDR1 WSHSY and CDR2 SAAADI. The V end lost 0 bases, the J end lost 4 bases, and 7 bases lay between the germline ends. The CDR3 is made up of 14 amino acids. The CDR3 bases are TGCGCCAGCAGTGAGTCTACAGGGAATCAGCCCCAGCATTTT. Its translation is CASSESTGNQPQHF.

The CDR3 DNA follows: TGTGCCAGCAGTAAACTAGCGTTGGCCTACAATGAGCAGTTCTTC. Translating gives CASSKLALAYNEQFF. V and J are TRBV25-1 and TRBJ2-1, with 7 bases fitting TRBD2. The germline V gene encodes CDR1 MGHDK and CDR2 SYGVNS. Germline trimming cut 5 bases from V and 2 bases from J; bases unmatched to any gene: 6. This CDR3 has 15 amino acids.

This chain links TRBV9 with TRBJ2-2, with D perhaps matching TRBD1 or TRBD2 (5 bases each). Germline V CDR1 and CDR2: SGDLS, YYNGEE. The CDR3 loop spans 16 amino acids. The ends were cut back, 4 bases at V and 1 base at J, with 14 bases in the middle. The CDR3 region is CASSPLRGRNTGELFF. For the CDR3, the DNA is TGTGCCAGCAGCCCACTCCGGGGCAGGAACACCGGGGAGCTGTTTTTT.

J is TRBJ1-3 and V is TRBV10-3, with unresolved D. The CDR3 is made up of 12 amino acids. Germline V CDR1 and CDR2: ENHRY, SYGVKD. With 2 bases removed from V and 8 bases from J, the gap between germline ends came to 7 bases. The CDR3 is CAISEGMDTIYF. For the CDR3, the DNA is TGTGCCATCAGTGAGGGGATGGACACCATATATTTT.

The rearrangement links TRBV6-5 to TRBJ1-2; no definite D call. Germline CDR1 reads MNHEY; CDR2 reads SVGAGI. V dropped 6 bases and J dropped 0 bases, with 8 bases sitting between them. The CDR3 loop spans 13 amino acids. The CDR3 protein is CASRGIANYGYTF. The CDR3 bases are TGTGCCAGCAGGGGTATAGCTAACTATGGCTACACCTTC.

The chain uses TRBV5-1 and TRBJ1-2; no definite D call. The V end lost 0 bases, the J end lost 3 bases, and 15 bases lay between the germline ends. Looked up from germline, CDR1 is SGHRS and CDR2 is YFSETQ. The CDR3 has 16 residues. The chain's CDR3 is CASSLDGPSSDYGYTF. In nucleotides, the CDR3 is TGCGCCAGCAGCTTGGACGGGCCCTCGTCGGACTATGGCTACACCTTC.

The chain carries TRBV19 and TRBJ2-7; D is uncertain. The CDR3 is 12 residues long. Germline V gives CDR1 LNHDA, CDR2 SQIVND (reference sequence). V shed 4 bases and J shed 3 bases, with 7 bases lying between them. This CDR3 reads CASSSDYYEQYF. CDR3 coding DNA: TGTGCCAGTAGTAGCGATTACTACGAGCAGTACTTC.

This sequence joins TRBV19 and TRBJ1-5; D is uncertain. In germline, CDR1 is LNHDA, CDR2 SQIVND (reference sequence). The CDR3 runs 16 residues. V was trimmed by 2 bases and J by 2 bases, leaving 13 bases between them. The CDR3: CASSISARRGNQPQHF. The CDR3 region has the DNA TGTGCCAGTAGTATATCTGCTCGGCGGGGCAATCAGCCCCAGCATTTT.